The text below deals with one T cell receptor beta chain. This entry belongs to a study of T cell responses to AZD1222 COVID-19 vaccine. In germline, CDR1 is SGHVS, CDR2 FQNEAQ. CDR3 size: 15 residues. The V end lost 4 bases, the J end lost 1 base, and 13 bases lay between the germline ends. Assay used: immunoSEQ multiplex PCR; TCRdb lists only in-frame clones, some missing. The sample lists 80,000 to 100,000 clones, 70% to 90% occurring once. The chain has TRBV7-8 and TRBJ1-1; TRBD1 might be the D (5 bases). The sequence was collected from an adult who received the AZD1222 COVID-19 vaccine. The specimen comprised peripheral blood, sampled 28 days after the second AZD1222 dose. The CDR3 coding sequence is TGTGCCAGCAGCTCCGACAGTAGGGGGAACACTGAAGCTTTCTTT. This sequence encodes CASSSDSRGNTEAFF. The entire variable domain, with the rest obtained from reference TRBV7-8 and TRBJ1-1, is as follows: GAGVSQSPRYKVAKRGQDVALRCDPISGHVSLFWYQQALGQGPEFLTYFQNEAQLDKSGLPSDRFFAERPEGSVSTLKIQRTQQEDSAVYLCASSSDSRGNTEAFFGQGTRLTVV.